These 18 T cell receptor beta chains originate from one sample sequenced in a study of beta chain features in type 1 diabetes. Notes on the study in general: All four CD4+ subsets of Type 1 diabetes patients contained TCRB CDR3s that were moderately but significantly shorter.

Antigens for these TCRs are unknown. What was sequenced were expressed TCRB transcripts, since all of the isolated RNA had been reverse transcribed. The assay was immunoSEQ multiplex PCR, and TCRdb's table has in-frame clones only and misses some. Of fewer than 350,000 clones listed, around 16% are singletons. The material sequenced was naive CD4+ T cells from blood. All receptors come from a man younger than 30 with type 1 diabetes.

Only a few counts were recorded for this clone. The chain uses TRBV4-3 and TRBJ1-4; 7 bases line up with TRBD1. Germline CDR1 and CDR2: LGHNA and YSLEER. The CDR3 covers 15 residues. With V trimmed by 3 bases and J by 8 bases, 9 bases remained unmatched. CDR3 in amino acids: CASSQTGPPAEKLFF. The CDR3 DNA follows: TGCGCCAGCAGCCAGACAGGGCCGCCGGCGGAAAAACTGTTTTTT.

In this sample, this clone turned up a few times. CDR3 amino acids: CASSSGLAGMSKYF. The CDR3 DNA reads as TGTGCCAGCAGCTCTGGACTAGCGGGGATGTCCAAGTACTTC. This chain links TRBV7-2 with TRBJ2-7; 12 nucleotides align to TRBD2. Germline CDR1 SGHTA, CDR2 FQGNSA. The CDR3 runs to 14 residues. Unmatched junction bases numbered 9, after V lost 4 bases and J lost 11 bases.

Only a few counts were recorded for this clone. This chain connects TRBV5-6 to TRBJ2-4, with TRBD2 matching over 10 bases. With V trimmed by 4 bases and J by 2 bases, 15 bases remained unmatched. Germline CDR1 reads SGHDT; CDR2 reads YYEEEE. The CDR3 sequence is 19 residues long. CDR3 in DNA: TGTGCCAGCAGCCAAGGGTGGCTAGCGGGAGATCGAACCAAAAACATTCAGTACTTC. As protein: CASSQGWLAGDRTKNIQYF.

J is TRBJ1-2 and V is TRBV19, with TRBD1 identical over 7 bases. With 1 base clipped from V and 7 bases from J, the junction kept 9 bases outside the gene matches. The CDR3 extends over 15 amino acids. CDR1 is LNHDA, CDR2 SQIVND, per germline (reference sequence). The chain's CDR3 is CASSIGQGAASGYTF. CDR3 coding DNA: TGTGCCAGTAGTATAGGACAGGGAGCCGCGTCTGGCTACACCTTC.

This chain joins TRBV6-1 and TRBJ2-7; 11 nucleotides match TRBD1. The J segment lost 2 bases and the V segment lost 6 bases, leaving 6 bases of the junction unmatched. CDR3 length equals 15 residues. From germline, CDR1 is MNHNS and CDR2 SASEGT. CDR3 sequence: CASRSGTGGTYEQYF. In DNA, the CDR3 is TGTGCCAGCAGGTCCGGGACAGGGGGGACCTACGAGCAGTACTTC.

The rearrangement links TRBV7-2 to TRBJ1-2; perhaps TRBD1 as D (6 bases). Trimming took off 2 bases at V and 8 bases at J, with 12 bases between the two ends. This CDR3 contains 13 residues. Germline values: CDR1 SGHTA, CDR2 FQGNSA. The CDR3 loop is CASSLQGQGGYTF. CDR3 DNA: TGTGCCAGCAGCTTACAGGGACAAGGAGGCTACACCTTC. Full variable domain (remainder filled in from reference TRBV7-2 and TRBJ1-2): GAGVSQSPSNKVTEKGKDVELRCDPISGHTALYWYRQSLGQGLEFLIYFQGNSAPDKSGLPSDRFSAERTGGSVSTLTIQRTQQEDSAVYLCASSLQGQGGYTFGSGTRLTVV.

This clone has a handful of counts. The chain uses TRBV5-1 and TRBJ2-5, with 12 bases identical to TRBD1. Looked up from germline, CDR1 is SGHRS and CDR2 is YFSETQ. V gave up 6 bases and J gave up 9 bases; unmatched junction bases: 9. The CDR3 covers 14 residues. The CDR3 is CASTPFRDRGPQYF. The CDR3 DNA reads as TGCGCCAGCACTCCTTTCCGGGACAGGGGGCCCCAGTACTTC.

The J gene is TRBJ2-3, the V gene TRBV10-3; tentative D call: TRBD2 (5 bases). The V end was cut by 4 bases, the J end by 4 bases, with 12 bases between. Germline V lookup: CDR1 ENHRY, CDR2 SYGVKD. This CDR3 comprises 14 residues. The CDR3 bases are TGTGCCATCAGTGTTTCGGGAAGCGCAGATACGCAGTATTTT. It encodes CAISVSGSADTQYF.

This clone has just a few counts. The CDR3 region has the DNA TGCGCCAGCAGCTTGCTCATACAGAATACCTACGAGCAGTACTTC. Residues: CASSLLIQNTYEQYF. This chain connects TRBV5-1 to TRBJ2-7; D unclear. The length of the CDR3 is 15 residues. Germline loops: CDR1 SGHRS, CDR2 YFSETQ. The ends were cut back, 1 base at V and 2 bases at J, with 13 bases in the middle.

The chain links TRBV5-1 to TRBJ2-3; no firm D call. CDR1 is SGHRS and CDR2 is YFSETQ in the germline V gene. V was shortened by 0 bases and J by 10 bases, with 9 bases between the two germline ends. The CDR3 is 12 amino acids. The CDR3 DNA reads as TGCGCCAGCAGCTTGGGGCTAGACTCGCAGTATTTT. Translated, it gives CASSLGLDSQYF.

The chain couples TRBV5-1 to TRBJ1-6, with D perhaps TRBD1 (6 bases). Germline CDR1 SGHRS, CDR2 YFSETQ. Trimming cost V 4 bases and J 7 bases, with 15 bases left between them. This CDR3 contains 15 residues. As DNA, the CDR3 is TGCGCCAGCAGCCCCCTGGGAGGGGGGAATTCACCCCTCCACTTT. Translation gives CASSPLGGGNSPLHF.

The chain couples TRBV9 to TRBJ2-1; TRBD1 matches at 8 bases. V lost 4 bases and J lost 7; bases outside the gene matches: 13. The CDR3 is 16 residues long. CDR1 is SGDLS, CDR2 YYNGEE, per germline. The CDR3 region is CASSYSPDRERNEQFF. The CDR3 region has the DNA TGTGCCAGCAGCTACTCCCCGGACAGGGAAAGGAATGAGCAGTTCTTC.

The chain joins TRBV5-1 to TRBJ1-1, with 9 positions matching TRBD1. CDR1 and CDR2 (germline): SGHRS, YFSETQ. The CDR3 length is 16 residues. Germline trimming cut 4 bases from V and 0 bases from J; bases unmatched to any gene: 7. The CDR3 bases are TGCGCCAGCAGCGCCGGGACAGGGATCATGAACACTGAAGCTTTCTTT. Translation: CASSAGTGIMNTEAFF.

CDR3: CASSAIGVNEKLFF. CDR3 nucleotide sequence: TGCGCCAGCAGTGCGATAGGGGTTAATGAAAAACTGTTTTTT. V is TRBV10-2 and J is TRBJ1-4; TRBD1 might be the D (5 bases). Trimming cost V 4 bases and J 4 bases, with 10 bases left between them. This CDR3 has 14 amino acids. Germline CDR1 is WSHSY and CDR2 is SAAADI.

In DNA form, the CDR3 reads TGTGCCAGCAGTGACGGGGCGACTGCTTTGGGCTACACCTTC. Translation gives CASSDGATALGYTF. This chain links TRBV6-4 with TRBJ1-2, with D maybe TRBD1 (5 bases). Germline loops: CDR1 MRHNA, CDR2 SNTAGT. V lost 2 bases and J lost 8, with 15 bases in between. This CDR3 has 14 residues.

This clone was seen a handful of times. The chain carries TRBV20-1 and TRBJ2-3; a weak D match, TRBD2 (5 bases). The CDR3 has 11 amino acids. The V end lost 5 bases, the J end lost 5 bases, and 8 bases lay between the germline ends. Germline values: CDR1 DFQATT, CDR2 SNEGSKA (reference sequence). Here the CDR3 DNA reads TGCAGTGCTGCCCGGGGAGATACGCAGTATTTT. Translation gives CSAARGDTQYF.

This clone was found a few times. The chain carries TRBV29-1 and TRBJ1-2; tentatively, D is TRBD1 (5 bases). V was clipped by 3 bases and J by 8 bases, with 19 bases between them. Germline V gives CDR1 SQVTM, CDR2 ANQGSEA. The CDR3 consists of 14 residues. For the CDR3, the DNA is TGCAGCGTTGAGGGGTGGTCAGGGAGGCGAGGCTACACCTTC. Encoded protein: CSVEGWSGRRGYTF.

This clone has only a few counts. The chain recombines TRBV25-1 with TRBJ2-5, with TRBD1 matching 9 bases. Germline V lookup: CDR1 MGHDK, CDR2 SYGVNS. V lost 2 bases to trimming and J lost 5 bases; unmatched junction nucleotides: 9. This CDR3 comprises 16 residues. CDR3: CASSETTGGGHETQYF. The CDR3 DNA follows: TGTGCCAGCAGTGAAACGACAGGGGGAGGTCACGAGACCCAGTACTTC.